The entry below describes one TCR beta chain. Antigen unknown. Germline V gene sequence: CDR1 SGHRS, CDR2 YFSETQ. The CDR3 contains 16 residues. The trim removed 1 base at V and 9 bases at J, leaving 11 bases unmatched. This specimen comes from a study of OX40 agonist ivuxolimab in advanced cancers. As for the study in general: Every patient in dose escalation had hepatocellular carcinoma, melanoma, renal cell or head and neck cancer. Of the participants, around 39% had some prior anti-PD-1, anti-PD-L1 or anti-CTLA-4 therapy, which was allowed. Whole-study results and caveats: CD8+ T cells showed, on average, more clonal expansion than CD4+ cells.

Sequenced by immunoSEQ multiplex PCR; TCRdb stores in-frame clones only, minus some. The sample shows 70,000 to 80,000 clones, 88% of them seen only once. The timepoints at which blood was sampled were baseline, cycle 4 day 1, and cycle 7 day 1. Sequenced material: CD4+ or CD8+ T cells sorted from blood, taken in a trial of the OX40 agonist ivuxolimab. The source is an adult with an advanced solid tumor such as melanoma, head and neck, liver or kidney cancer. The rearrangement uses TRBV5-1 and TRBJ2-1; the match to TRBD2 covers 9 bases. The CDR3 bases are TGCGCCAGCAGCTTGTCGCCCGCGGGAGGGCCGAGTGAGCAGTTCTTC. This sequence encodes CASSLSPAGGPSEQFF.